This TCR beta chain came from a study of blood T cell repertoires in COVID-19. Turning to the study itself: Samples came from the United States, Italy and Spain, spanning acute and convalescent COVID-19.

The CDR3 has 14 amino acids. Trimming cost V 2 bases and J 5 bases, with 12 bases left between them. Per germline, CDR1 MDHEN and CDR2 SYDVKM. Under the authors' procedure: Scientists estimated how many nucleated cells there were by amplifying reference gene primers. Some clones are missing from TCRdb's copy, which holds only in-frame ones; the method was immunoSEQ multiplex PCR. V, J and clone size reflect that table, while D and trimming were determined from the DNA. The sample includes roughly 84,000 clones, about 80% seen only once; the top ten take about 4.2%. The rearrangement joins TRBV28 to TRBJ2-5, with D perhaps matching TRBD2 (7 bases). Input material: peripheral blood. This receptor was identified in a woman between 45 and 65 years old with acute or convalescent COVID-19. As DNA, the CDR3 is TGTGCCAGCAGTTTAGGGGGGGCGGGGGAGACCCAGTACTTC. It yields the protein CASSLGGAGETQYF.